Reported below is one T cell receptor beta chain. Its specificity is not known. The data stem from a study of blood T cells in healthy people across ages. Overall study results and limits: As naive T cell percentage varied, TCR beta diversity correlated strongly with it.

Trimming removed 6 bases from V and 6 bases from J; junction bases left unmatched: 5. Looked up from germline, CDR1 is SQVTM and CDR2 is ANQGSEA. The CDR3 length is 12 residues. A second PCR of about 7 to 12 cycles used a sample-barcoded 5' primer and a J-beta primer mix. One entry per CDR3 protein, called by TCRdb with MiXCR from the 5' RACE reads. Seen here are 1.5 million to 2 million distinct CDR3 sequences, roughly 49% observed once, and the top ten hold around 2.1%. This sequence was found in a woman in her forties in good health. The V gene is TRBV29-1, the J gene TRBJ2-1, with TRBD2 identical over 7 bases. The sequencing sample was made of blood. The CDR3 DNA reads TGCAGCGTGGCGGGGGTAACCAATGAGCAGTTCTTC. Its translation is CSVAGVTNEQFF.